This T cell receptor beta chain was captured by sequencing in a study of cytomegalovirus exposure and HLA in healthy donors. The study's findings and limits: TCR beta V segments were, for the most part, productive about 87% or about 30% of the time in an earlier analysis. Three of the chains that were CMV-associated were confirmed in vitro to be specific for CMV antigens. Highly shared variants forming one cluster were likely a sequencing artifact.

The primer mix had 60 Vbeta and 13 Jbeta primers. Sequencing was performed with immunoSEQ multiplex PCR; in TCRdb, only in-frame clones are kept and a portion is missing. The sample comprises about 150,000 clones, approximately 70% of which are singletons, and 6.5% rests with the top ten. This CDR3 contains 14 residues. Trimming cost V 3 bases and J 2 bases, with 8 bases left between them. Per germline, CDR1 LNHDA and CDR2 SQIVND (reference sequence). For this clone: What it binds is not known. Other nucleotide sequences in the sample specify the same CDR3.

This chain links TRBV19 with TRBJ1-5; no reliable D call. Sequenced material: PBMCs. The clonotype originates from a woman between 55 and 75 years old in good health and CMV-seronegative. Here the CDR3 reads CASSISLGNQPQHF. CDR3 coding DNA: TGTGCCAGTAGTATTAGCCTGGGCAATCAGCCCCAGCATTTT. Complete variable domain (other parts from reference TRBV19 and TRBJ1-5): DGGITQSPKYLFRKEGQNVTLSCEQNLNHDAMYWYRQDPGQGLRLIYYSQIVNDFQKGDIAEGYSVSREKKESFPLTVTSAQKNPTAFYLCASSISLGNQPQHFGDGTRLSIL.